This entry lists 27 T cell receptor beta chains sequenced from one sample in a study of cytomegalovirus exposure and HLA in healthy donors (dated by TCRdb to about 2017). Receptors were amplified or captured by the immunoSEQ multiplex PCR assay. A mixture of 60 forward primers for TCR Vbeta segments and 13 reverse primers for TCR Jbeta segments was used in the multiplex PCR. TCRdb's version of the immuneACCESS table is confined to in-frame rearrangements and falls short of the full clone set. An unresolved V gene accounts for under half of the shortfall where checked; the remainder is of unknown origin. The sample has some 120,000 clones on record, approximately 81% of them singletons. Clones ranked in the top ten supply roughly 2% of the sample. The source material was PBMCs. These receptors all stem from a man between 18 and 35 years old in good health and CMV-seronegative.

V gene TRBV30 combines with J gene TRBJ2-1; D not certain. V was cut by 3 bases and J by 6 bases, with 6 bases left in between. The CDR3 extends over 11 amino acids. CDR1 is GTSNPN, CDR2 SVGIG, per germline (reference sequence). CDR3 sequence: CAWSPGNEQFF. The CDR3 region has the DNA TGTGCCTGGAGCCCCGGCAATGAGCAGTTCTTC.

V gene TRBV6-1 combines with J gene TRBJ1-1; 10 bases line up with TRBD1. With V trimmed by 2 bases and J by 10 bases, 7 bases remained unmatched. The CDR3 is made up of 14 amino acids. CDR1 and CDR2 (germline): MNHNS, SASEGT. The CDR3 sequence is CASSEPGQGKPAFF. DNA for the CDR3: TGTGCCAGCAGTGAACCGGGACAGGGGAAACCAGCTTTCTTT.

The chain recombines TRBV7-3 with TRBJ2-3; 8 nucleotides agree with TRBD2. Unmatched junction bases numbered 5, after V lost 0 bases and J lost 0 bases. The CDR3 sequence is 17 residues long. Germline loops: CDR1 SGHTA, CDR2 FQGTGA. This CDR3 reads CASSLTSSSGSTDTQYF. The CDR3 nucleotides are TGTGCCAGCAGCTTAACCTCTTCTAGCGGGAGCACAGATACGCAGTATTTT.

CDR3 protein: CASSYAGTGETQYF. The CDR3 bases are TGTGCCAGCAGCTATGCCGGGACAGGAGAGACCCAGTACTTC. The rearrangement links TRBV7-3 to TRBJ2-5, with TRBD1 identical over 8 bases. The CDR3 extends over 14 amino acids. Germline assignment: CDR1 SGHTA and CDR2 FQGTGA. V dropped 4 bases and J dropped 4; count of bases not matched to a gene: 5.

The CDR3 reads CASSMSGEGTDTQYF. The CDR3 DNA reads as TGCGCCAGCAGCATGTCGGGGGAGGGCACAGATACGCAGTATTTT. The chain is built from TRBV5-1 and TRBJ2-3; the D gene is possibly TRBD2 (6 bases). Germline lookup yields CDR1 SGHRS and CDR2 YFSETQ. This CDR3 contains 15 residues. Between the trimmed V and J ends, which lost 4 bases and 1 base, there was a span of 13 bases.

The chain joins TRBV9 to TRBJ2-3, with D possibly matching TRBD2 (5 bases). The germline V gene encodes CDR1 SGDLS and CDR2 YYNGEE. The CDR3 runs 14 residues. V dropped 0 bases and J dropped 2 bases, with 7 bases sitting between them. CDR3 loop: CASSVGDYTDTQYF. The DNA of the CDR3 is TGTGCCAGCAGCGTAGGCGACTACACAGATACGCAGTATTTT.

The V and J genes are TRBV5-1 and TRBJ1-6; the match to TRBD1 covers 9 bases. The CDR3 totals 18 residues. Germline lookup yields CDR1 SGHRS and CDR2 YFSETQ. The V and J ends lost 0 bases and 7 bases, in that order; junction bases with no gene match: 11. The CDR3 nucleotides read TGCGCCAGCAGCTTGGCGGGTCCGGGACAGGGTGGAAATTCACCCCTCCACTTT. It encodes CASSLAGPGQGGNSPLHF. The entire variable domain, with the rest obtained from reference TRBV5-1 and TRBJ1-6, is as follows: KAGVTQTPRYLIKTRGQQVTLSCSPISGHRSVSWYQQTPGQGLQFLFEYFSETQRNKGNFPGRFSGRQFSNSRSEMNVSTLELGDSALYLCASSLAGPGQGGNSPLHFGNGTRLTVT.

The CDR3 region is CASSPIRKSSTDTQYF. The CDR3 bases are TGTGCCAGCAGTCCCATCAGGAAGTCTAGCACAGATACGCAGTATTTT. This sequence joins TRBV2 and TRBJ2-3; no firm D call. The germline V and J ends were trimmed by 5 bases and 0 bases, with 15 bases remaining between them. Germline assignment: CDR1 SNHLY and CDR2 FYNNEI. This CDR3 is 16 amino acids long. Supplemented by reference TRBV2 and TRBJ2-3, the full variable domain reads EPEVTQTPSHQVTQMGQEVILRCVPISNHLYFYWYRQILGQKVEFLVSFYNNEISEKSEIFDDQFSVERPDGSNFTLKIRSTKLEDSAMYFCASSPIRKSSTDTQYFGPGTRLTVL.

The gene calls are TRBV9 and TRBJ2-5; the match to TRBD2 covers 7 bases. CDR3 size: 14 residues. Losses at the gene ends were 4 bases for V and 5 bases for J; bases not matched to a gene: 8. Germline values: CDR1 SGDLS, CDR2 YYNGEE. The CDR3 bases are TGTGCCAGCAGCCTAATAGCGGGTCAGGAGACCCAGTACTTC. This gives the protein CASSLIAGQETQYF.

The V call is TRBV9, the J call TRBJ1-1, with D perhaps TRBD1 (5 bases). Trimming stripped 2 bases from V and 1 base from J, with 9 bases between. CDR1 is SGDLS, CDR2 YYNGEE, per germline. CDR3 size: 14 residues. Here the CDR3 reads CASSVGGKNTEAFF. The CDR3 nucleotides read TGTGCCAGCAGCGTGGGGGGGAAGAACACTGAAGCTTTCTTT.

This rearrangement joins TRBV28 to TRBJ2-5; D gene ambiguous. Looked up from germline, CDR1 is MDHEN and CDR2 is SYDVKM. CDR3 length: 13 amino acids. V was clipped by 3 bases and J by 4 bases, with 9 bases between them. CDR3 coding DNA: TGTGCCAGCAGTTTGACGGGTGGAGAGACCCAGTACTTC. Translation: CASSLTGGETQYF.

The V gene is TRBV6-1, the J gene TRBJ2-1; D uncertain. Trimming took 3 bases from V and 2 from J, leaving 14 bases between them. CDR3 length: 16 residues. CDR1 and CDR2 from the germline V gene are MNHNS and SASEGT. The CDR3: CASSEVEATTYNEQFF. The DNA for the CDR3 is TGTGCCAGCAGTGAGGTTGAGGCGACCACCTACAATGAGCAGTTCTTC.

This clone was found once. CDR3 DNA: TGTGCCAGCAAGGCTAGCGGGAGGGACGAGCAGTACTTC. Its translation is CASKASGRDEQYF. V gene TRBV6-1 combines with J gene TRBJ2-7; 12 bases line up with TRBD2. Germline CDR1 reads MNHNS; CDR2 reads SASEGT. Germline trimming cut 7 bases from V and 5 bases from J; bases unmatched to any gene: 3. This CDR3 spans 13 amino acids.

The rearrangement links TRBV15 to TRBJ2-2, with 8 bases identical to TRBD2. Looked up from germline, CDR1 is LNHNV and CDR2 is YYDKDF (reference sequence). There are 17 residues in the CDR3. V was clipped by 0 bases and J by 6 bases; unmatched bases: 9. In DNA form, the CDR3 reads TGTGCCACCAGCAGAGAGAGAGCGGGAGCGCTATCCGGGGAGCTGTTTTTT. It codes for CATSRERAGALSGELFF.

The CDR3 nucleotides read TGTGCCAGCAGCCAGCGGGAGCAAGAGACCCAGTACTTC. Amino acids: CASSQREQETQYF. The V and J genes are TRBV6-6 and TRBJ2-5; 8 bases are a match to TRBD2. Germline CDR1 reads MNHNY; CDR2 reads SVGAGI (reference sequence). This CDR3 is built from 13 residues. The V gene end was trimmed by 6 bases and the J gene end by 2 bases; junction bases not matched to a gene: 2.

A note on this clone: This sample includes further DNA sequences coding for the same CDR3. The chain combines TRBV6-1 with TRBJ1-4; tentative D call: TRBD1 (6 bases). Trimming pared 6 bases from V and 3 bases from J, leaving 11 bases between. There are 14 residues in the CDR3. The germline V gene encodes CDR1 MNHNS and CDR2 SASEGT. The CDR3 nucleotides are TGTGCCAGCAGCGAATGGGGGCCTAATGAAAAACTGTTTTTT. Its protein is CASSEWGPNEKLFF.

This clone appeared a few times. The rearrangement uses TRBV5-1 and TRBJ2-7; weak D call: TRBD1 (6 bases). Trimming shortened V by 0 bases and J by 0 bases, and 13 bases separated the two germline ends. Germline lookup yields CDR1 SGHRS and CDR2 YFSETQ. CDR3 size: 16 residues. The DNA of the CDR3 is TGCGCCAGCAGCTTGGCTGCGACAGGAACCTCCTACGAGCAGTACTTC. It codes for CASSLAATGTSYEQYF.

This clone came up a few times. The rearrangement uses TRBV10-1 and TRBJ2-3; D possibly corresponds to TRBD1 (6 bases). The CDR3 has 13 amino acids. Germline V gene data show CDR1 as WNHNN and CDR2 as SYGVQD (reference sequence). V was shortened by 7 bases and J by 5 bases, with 13 bases between the two germline ends. CDR3 nucleotide sequence: TGCGCCAGCACTAGTCGCAGGGGAGATACGCAGTATTTT. This encodes CASTSRRGDTQYF.

The chain links TRBV5-1 to TRBJ1-6; possibly TRBD1 for D (5 bases). CDR1 is SGHRS and CDR2 is YFSETQ in the germline V gene. The CDR3 loop spans 14 amino acids. With 4 bases removed from V and 8 bases from J, the gap between germline ends came to 13 bases. CDR3 protein: CASSLTATDSPLHF. In nucleotides, the CDR3 is TGCGCCAGCAGCCTAACTGCGACAGATTCACCCCTCCACTTT.

CDR3 DNA sequence: TGCGCCAGCAGCCTGGATCGGGCTAGCGGAGAATTACAAGAGACCCAGTACTTC. This sequence encodes CASSLDRASGELQETQYF. This rearrangement joins TRBV4-1 to TRBJ2-5, with 7 positions matching TRBD2. J was trimmed by 2 bases and V by 4 bases; bases with no gene match: 16. Germline V gives CDR1 MGHRA, CDR2 YSYEKL. The CDR3 spans 18 residues.

The V gene is TRBV6-5, the J gene TRBJ2-3; 7 nucleotides agree with TRBD1. The germline gives CDR1 MNHEY, CDR2 SVGAGI. This CDR3 region has 15 residues. V lost 5 bases to trimming and J lost 0 bases; unmatched junction nucleotides: 5. Written as DNA, the CDR3 is TGTGCCAGCAGTACCCAGGGACAGAGCACAGATACGCAGTATTTT. Translated, it gives CASSTQGQSTDTQYF.

The sample holds a few counts of this clone. V gene TRBV6-1 combines with J gene TRBJ2-7, with D perhaps TRBD1 (6 bases). There are 14 residues in the CDR3. Trimming removed 7 bases at V and 0 bases at J, with 13 bases between. Looked up from germline, CDR1 is MNHNS and CDR2 is SASEGT. The DNA of the CDR3 is TGTGCCAGCAAGAAGGACAGATACTCCTACGAGCAGTACGTC. This translates into CASKKDRYSYEQYV.

V and J are TRBV25-1 and TRBJ2-2, with 7 bases aligning to TRBD2. Germline CDR1 reads MGHDK; CDR2 reads SYGVNS. Trimming removed 4 bases from V and 8 bases from J; junction bases left unmatched: 7. This CDR3 spans 14 amino acids. The CDR3 coding sequence is TGTGCCAGCAGTGGTATGGGGGGGATAGGGGAGCTGTTTTTT. Translating gives CASSGMGGIGELFF.

J is TRBJ2-5 and V is TRBV5-5, with TRBD1 identical over 7 bases. Germline values: CDR1 SGHKS, CDR2 YYEKEE (reference sequence). V dropped 0 bases and J dropped 2; count of bases not matched to a gene: 7. This CDR3 is 16 amino acids long. In DNA, the CDR3 is TGTGCCAGCAGCTTGGCCCCCGGCAGGGGGCAAGAGACCCAGTACTTC. It is translated as CASSLAPGRGQETQYF.

The chain carries TRBV18 and TRBJ2-2, with 7 bases that match TRBD1. The CDR3 contains 14 residues. J was trimmed by 6 bases and V by 3 bases; bases with no gene match: 4. The V gene's germline CDR1 is KGHSH and CDR2 LQKENI. Written as DNA, the CDR3 is TGTGCCAGCTCACCCGGACAGGCGGCCGGGGAGCTGTTTTTT. It yields the protein CASSPGQAAGELFF.

The chain joins TRBV13 to TRBJ2-1; 8 bases are shared with TRBD2. Germline V gives CDR1 PRHDT, CDR2 FYEKMQ (reference sequence). V lost 3 bases to trimming and J lost 0 bases; unmatched junction nucleotides: 4. The CDR3 spans 16 residues. The CDR3 spells CASSFRGLGSYNEQFF. The CDR3 nucleotides read TGTGCCAGCAGCTTTCGGGGACTAGGCTCCTACAATGAGCAGTTCTTC. The entire variable domain, with the rest obtained from reference TRBV13 and TRBJ2-1, is as follows: AAGVIQSPRHLIKEKRETATLKCYPIPRHDTVYWYQQGPGQDPQFLISFYEKMQSDKGSIPDRFSAQQFSDYHSELNMSSLELGDSALYFCASSFRGLGSYNEQFFGPGTRLTVL.

In its sample, this clone was seen a few times. This chain links TRBV6-6 with TRBJ1-1; D unclear. The CDR3 spans 13 residues. In germline, CDR1 is MNHNY, CDR2 SVGAGI (reference sequence). V lost 6 bases to trimming and J lost 1 base, with 9 bases between them. CDR3 bases: TGTGCCAGCAGCGGGGATGGGAACACTGAAGCTTTCTTT. Its protein product is CASSGDGNTEAFF.